The rows below give T cell receptor beta chains drawn from one sample of a study of T-cell memory formation after mild COVID-19. TCRdb itself ran the 5' RACE reads through MiXCR, one entry per CDR3 protein. Here the sample spans about 250,000 distinct CDR3 sequences, about a sixth being singletons. The sequencing input was PBMCs or a T cell subset sorted from them (not recorded which). These receptors were obtained from a man between 18 and 35 years old who had mild COVID-19 (a few samples of this study predate the infection). Cell type and time point are not known. Each CDR3 is given with its conserved first and last residue. D genes are given only for firm matches. Rows may omit the clone size; those that give it use once, few, many or a size class.

len: 15
d_gene: -
j_gene: TRBJ1-6
v_gene: TRBV7-2
abundance: -
CDR3aa: CASRLTVVHNSPLHF
CDR3nt: TGTGCAAGCAGATTAACAGTAGTTCATAATTCACCCCTCCACTTT

len: 16
d_gene: TRBD1
j_gene: TRBJ1-1
v_gene: TRBV11-1
abundance: once
CDR3aa: CASSYRTGLGGNEAFF
CDR3nt: TGTGCCAGCAGCTACAGGACAGGCCTCGGGGGTAATGAAGCTTTCTTT

len: 13
d_gene: -
j_gene: TRBJ2-3
v_gene: TRBV11-2
abundance: many
CDR3aa: CASSFTGADTQYF
CDR3nt: TGTGCCAGCAGCTTCACGGGGGCAGATACGCAGTATTTT

len: 14
d_gene: TRBD1
j_gene: TRBJ1-1
v_gene: TRBV20-1
abundance: -
CDR3aa: CSPIRDRTNTEAFF
CDR3nt: TGCAGTCCGATCCGGGACAGGACGAACACTGAAGCTTTCTTT

len: 17
d_gene: TRBD1
j_gene: TRBJ2-2
v_gene: TRBV5-1
abundance: -
CDR3aa: CASRFIQGVEGTGELFF
CDR3nt: TGCGCCAGCAGGTTCATACAGGGGGTCGAAGGCACCGGGGAGCTGTTTTTT

len: 13
d_gene: -
j_gene: TRBJ2-2
v_gene: TRBV24-1
abundance: few
CDR3aa: CATQGWGDGELFF
CDR3nt: TGTGCCACCCAAGGTTGGGGCGACGGGGAGCTGTTTTTT

len: 16
d_gene: TRBD1
j_gene: TRBJ1-6
v_gene: TRBV28
abundance: few
CDR3aa: CASSPGTGAYNSPLHF
CDR3nt: TGTGCCAGCAGTCCCGGGACAGGGGCCTATAATTCACCCCTCCACTTT

len: 14
d_gene: -
j_gene: TRBJ2-7
v_gene: TRBV6-5
abundance: -
CDR3aa: CASGRTADLYEQYF
CDR3nt: TGTGCCAGCGGCAGGACCGCTGATTTATACGAGCAGTACTTC

len: 14
d_gene: TRBD1
j_gene: TRBJ1-1
v_gene: TRBV4-3
abundance: few
CDR3aa: CASSQDPGQAEAFF
CDR3nt: TGCGCCAGCAGCCAAGATCCGGGACAGGCTGAAGCTTTCTTT

len: 15
d_gene: -
j_gene: TRBJ2-2
v_gene: TRBV11-2
abundance: -
CDR3aa: CASSLPIDSTGELFF
CDR3nt: TGTGCCAGCAGCCTCCCCATCGATTCCACCGGGGAGCTGTTTTTT

len: 15
d_gene: TRBD2
j_gene: TRBJ2-1
v_gene: TRBV19
abundance: many
CDR3aa: CASSPGVAGGDEQFF
CDR3nt: TGTGCCAGTAGTCCTGGAGTAGCGGGGGGTGATGAGCAGTTCTTC